The clone carrying this T cell receptor (beta chain) has more than one count but fewer than ten. One entry per CDR3 protein, called by TCRdb with MiXCR from the RT-PCR reads. The data show over 400,000 distinct CDR3 sequences, with roughly 11% seen just once and about an eighth held by the top ten. The CDR3 is 14 amino acids. Trimming pared 5 bases from V and 6 bases from J, leaving 14 bases between. The data derive from a study of response to subunit inactivated influenza vaccine. The sequencing used PBMCs from blood, collected about 6 weeks after vaccination. This sequence originates from a man aged 45-65 years who received an inactivated influenza vaccine. This rearrangement joins TRBV12-3 or TRBV12-4 to TRBJ2-4, with D perhaps matching TRBD2 (5 bases). The CDR3 DNA sequence: TGTGCCAGCAGTCTAACCACCCGGGGAAACATTCAGTACTTC. It specifies CASSLTTRGNIQYF.